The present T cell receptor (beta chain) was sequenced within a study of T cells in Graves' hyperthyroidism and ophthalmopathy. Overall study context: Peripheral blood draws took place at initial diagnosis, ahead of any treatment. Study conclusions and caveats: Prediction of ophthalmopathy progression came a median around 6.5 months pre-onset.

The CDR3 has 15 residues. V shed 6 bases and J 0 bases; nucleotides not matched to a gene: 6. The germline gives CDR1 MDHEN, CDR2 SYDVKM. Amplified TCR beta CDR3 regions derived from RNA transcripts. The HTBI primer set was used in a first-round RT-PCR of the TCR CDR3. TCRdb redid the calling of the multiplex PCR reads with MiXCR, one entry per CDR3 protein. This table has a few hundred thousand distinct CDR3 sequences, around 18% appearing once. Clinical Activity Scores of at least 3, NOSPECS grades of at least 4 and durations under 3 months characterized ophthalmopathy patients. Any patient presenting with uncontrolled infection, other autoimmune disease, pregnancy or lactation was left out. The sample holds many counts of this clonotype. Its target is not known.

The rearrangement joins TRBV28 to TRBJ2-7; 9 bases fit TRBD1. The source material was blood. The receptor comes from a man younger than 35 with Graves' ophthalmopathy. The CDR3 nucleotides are TGTGCCAGCAGGCCGACAGGGGGAAGCTCCTACGAGCAGTACTTC. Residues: CASRPTGGSSYEQYF. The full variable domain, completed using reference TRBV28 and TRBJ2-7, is DVKVTQSSRYLVKRTGEKVFLECVQDMDHENMFWYRQDPGLGLRLIYFSYDVKMKEKGDIPEGYSVSREKKERFSLILESASTNQTSMYLCASRPTGGSSYEQYFGPGTRLTVT.